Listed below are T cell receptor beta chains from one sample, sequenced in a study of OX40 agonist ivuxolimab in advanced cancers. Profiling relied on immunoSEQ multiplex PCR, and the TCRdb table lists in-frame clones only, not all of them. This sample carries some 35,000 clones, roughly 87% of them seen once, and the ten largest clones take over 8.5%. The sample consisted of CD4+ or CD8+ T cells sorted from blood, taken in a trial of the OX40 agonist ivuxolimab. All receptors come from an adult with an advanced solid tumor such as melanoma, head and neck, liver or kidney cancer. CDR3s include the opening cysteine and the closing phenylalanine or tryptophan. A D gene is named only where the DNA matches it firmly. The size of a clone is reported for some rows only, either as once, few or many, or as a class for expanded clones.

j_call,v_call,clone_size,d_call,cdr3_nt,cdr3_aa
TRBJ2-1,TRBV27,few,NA,TGTGCCAGCAGTTTATCGCCCAGGGTACATGAGCAGTTCTTC,CASSLSPRVHEQFF
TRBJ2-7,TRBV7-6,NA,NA,TGTGCCAGCAGCTTGGGGGGGCACGAGCAGTACTTC,CASSLGGHEQYF
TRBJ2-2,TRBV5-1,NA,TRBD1,TGCGCCAGCAGTGGACAGGGGAACACCGGGGAGCTGTTTTTT,CASSGQGNTGELFF
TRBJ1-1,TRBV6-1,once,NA,TGTGCCAGCAGTGAAGGTAGGGCGAAATACACTGAAGCTTTCTTT,CASSEGRAKYTEAFF
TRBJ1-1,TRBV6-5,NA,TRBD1,TGTGCCAGCAGTTCACAGGGGGCGCCCGGCACTGAAGCTTTCTTT,CASSSQGAPGTEAFF
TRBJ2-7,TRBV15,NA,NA,TGTGCCACCAGCAGAGGGGCAGGAAGGCGATACGAGCAGTACTTC,CATSRGAGRRYEQYF
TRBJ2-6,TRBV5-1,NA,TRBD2,TGCGCCAGCAGCTTGGCCGGCGGGAGGGCCTACTCTGGGGCCAACGTCCTGACTTTC,CASSLAGGRAYSGANVLTF
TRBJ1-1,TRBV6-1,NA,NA,TGTGCCAGCACCCCATTCCGGGGTGTGAACACTGAAGCTTTCTTT,CASTPFRGVNTEAFF
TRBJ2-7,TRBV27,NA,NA,TGTGCCAGCAGTATTGGGCAAGCGGGCATATACGAGCAGTACTTC,CASSIGQAGIYEQYF
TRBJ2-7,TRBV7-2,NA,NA,TGTGCCAGCAGCCTGCGTTACGAGCAGTACTTC,CASSLRYEQYF
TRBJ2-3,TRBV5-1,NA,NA,TGCGCCAGCAGCTTAACAGGTCTCAGCACAGATACGCAGTATTTT,CASSLTGLSTDTQYF
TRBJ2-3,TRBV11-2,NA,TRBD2,TGTGCCAGCAGCTTAATGGGACTAGCGGCAGATACGCAGTATTTT,CASSLMGLAADTQYF
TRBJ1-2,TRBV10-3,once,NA,TGTGCCATCAAGGGCACAGGGCATAACTATGGCTACACCTTC,CAIKGTGHNYGYTF
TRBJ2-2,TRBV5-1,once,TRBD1,TGCGCCAGCAGCGTCAGGGGGCAAGGCACCGGGGAGCTGTTTTTT,CASSVRGQGTGELFF
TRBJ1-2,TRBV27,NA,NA,TGTGCCACCGAGGCCCGAACACTCGTGGGCGGCTACACCTTC,CATEARTLVGGYTF
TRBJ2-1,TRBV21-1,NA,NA,TGTGCCAGCAGCAAACGCACAGAATCGGTCAATGAGCAGTTCTTC,CASSKRTESVNEQFF
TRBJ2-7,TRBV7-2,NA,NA,TGTGCCAGCAGCTTAGAAGTCGGACTACCCTACGAGCAGTACTTC,CASSLEVGLPYEQYF
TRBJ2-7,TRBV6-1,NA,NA,TGTGCCAGCAGTGAAGTTTCCGGGAACGTAATCTACGAGCAGTACTTC,CASSEVSGNVIYEQYF
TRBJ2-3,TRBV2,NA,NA,TGTGCCAGCCCGAGGGTTCGCAGCACAGATACGCAGTATTTT,CASPRVRSTDTQYF
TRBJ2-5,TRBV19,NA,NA,TGTGCCAGTAGTAATGACATCCAAGAGGCCCAGTACTTC,CASSNDIQEAQYF
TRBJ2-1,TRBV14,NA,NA,TGTGCCAGCAGCCAATGGGCAGGGACGAACTACAATGAGCAGTTCTTC,CASSQWAGTNYNEQFF
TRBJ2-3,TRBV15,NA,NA,TGTGCCACCAGCAGAGATCAGACCGGGCCAGATACGCAGTATTTT,CATSRDQTGPDTQYF
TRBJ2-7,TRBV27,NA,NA,TGTGCCAGCAGTCAGTCCGGGGAGCAGTACTTC,CASSQSGEQYF
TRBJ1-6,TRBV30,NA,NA,TGTGCCTGGAGCGCGAACTTTCCGGGCCAAGGCGGTTCACCCCTCCACTTT,CAWSANFPGQGGSPLHF